These T cell receptor beta chains were read from a single sample in a study of post-analysis software for immune sequencing data. TCRdb analysed the PCR reads with MiXCR anew, one entry per CDR3 protein. Of about 460,000 distinct CDR3 sequences in the sample, roughly 45% were seen once. The sequenced sample consisted of blood. These receptors came from a girl aged 10-17 years with multiple sclerosis. CDR3s include the opening cysteine and the closing phenylalanine or tryptophan. Fields, in order: clone size, D gene, J gene, V gene, CDR3 DNA, CDR3 protein. A D gene is named only where the DNA matches it firmly. Size is stated for part of the rows, as once, few or many counts, or as a class when the clone is expanded.

size: -; D: TRBD2; J: TRBJ2-1; V: TRBV5-5; DNA: TGTGCCAGCAGCTTCATTGGACTAGCGGGATACTACAATGAGCAGTTCTTC; CDR3: CASSFIGLAGYYNEQFF
size: -; D: -; J: TRBJ2-4; V: TRBV7-2; DNA: TGTGCCAGCAGCTCGCCCGAGATAGCCAAAAACATTCAGTACTTC; CDR3: CASSSPEIAKNIQYF
size: -; D: -; J: TRBJ2-1; V: TRBV18; DNA: TGTGCCAGCTCAGCAAACGGAGACAATGAGCAGTTCTTC; CDR3: CASSANGDNEQFF
size: -; D: -; J: TRBJ2-1; V: TRBV4-3; DNA: TGCGCCAGCAGCCAAGAGACAGGTCCATACTACAATGAGCAGTTCTTC; CDR3: CASSQETGPYYNEQFF
size: -; D: -; J: TRBJ2-1; V: TRBV20-1; DNA: TGCAGTGCTGCGACTATTGGTGAGCAGTTCTTC; CDR3: CSAATIGEQFF
size: -; D: -; J: TRBJ2-1; V: TRBV24-1; DNA: TGTGCCACCATGCGGGGACAGTACAATGAGCAGTTCTTC; CDR3: CATMRGQYNEQFF
size: -; D: -; J: TRBJ2-7; V: TRBV29-1; DNA: TGCAGCGTCACTACAGGGAAGAGTACCTACGAGCAGTACTTC; CDR3: CSVTTGKSTYEQYF
size: -; D: -; J: TRBJ2-7; V: TRBV7-8; DNA: TGTGCCAGCAGCTTAAAAGTATTAACCTACGAGCAGTACTTC; CDR3: CASSLKVLTYEQYF
size: -; D: -; J: TRBJ1-1; V: TRBV6-5; DNA: TGTGCCAGCAGTTACTCACCCCGGCTAGTCGGCCCAGACACTGAAGCTTTCTTT; CDR3: CASSYSPRLVGPDTEAFF
size: -; D: TRBD1; J: TRBJ2-1; V: TRBV14; DNA: TGTGCCGGCAGCCAAGTAGGGGGCTACCGGTACAATGAGCAGTTCTTC; CDR3: CAGSQVGGYRYNEQFF
size: few; D: TRBD2; J: TRBJ2-1; V: TRBV20-1; DNA: TGCAGTGCTAGAGGCCTAGCGGGAGGATATGAGCAGTTCTTC; CDR3: CSARGLAGGYEQFF
size: -; D: TRBD2; J: TRBJ2-1; V: TRBV6-1; DNA: TGTGCCAGCAGTGAGGATCTTCTAGCGGGAGGTTTCAATGAGCAGTTCTTC; CDR3: CASSEDLLAGGFNEQFF
size: few; D: TRBD1; J: TRBJ2-1; V: TRBV12-3/TRBV12-4; DNA: TGTGCCAGCAGCCCACCGGGACAGGGCCACAATGAGCAGTTCTTC; CDR3: CASSPPGQGHNEQFF
size: -; D: -; J: TRBJ1-2; V: TRBV21-1; DNA: TGTGCCAGCAGTACGCGGACCGGGACATGCTATGGCTACACCTTC; CDR3: CASSTRTGTCYGYTF
size: -; D: -; J: TRBJ2-1; V: TRBV6-6; DNA: TGTGCCAGCAGCCAGCCGAGACTCGGGGTCGATGAGCAGTTCTTC; CDR3: CASSQPRLGVDEQFF
size: few; D: TRBD1; J: TRBJ1-5; V: TRBV5-5; DNA: TGTGCCAGCAGCACAGCAGGACAGGTCAGCAATCAGCCCCAGCATTTT; CDR3: CASSTAGQVSNQPQHF
size: few; D: TRBD1; J: TRBJ1-2; V: TRBV7-2; DNA: TGTGCCAGCAGCTTACGCCAGGGGGCTGGCTACACCTTC; CDR3: CASSLRQGAGYTF
size: -; D: TRBD2; J: TRBJ2-7; V: TRBV27; DNA: TGTGCCAGCAGTCTTCATAGCGGGAGTTCGGTCTACGAGCAGTACTTC; CDR3: CASSLHSGSSVYEQYF
size: -; D: TRBD2; J: TRBJ2-1; V: TRBV4-2; DNA: TGTGCCGGCAGCCCGACTACTAGCGGGAGACGCTCCTACAATGAGCAGTTCTTC; CDR3: CAGSPTTSGRRSYNEQFF
size: -; D: TRBD2; J: TRBJ2-7; V: TRBV4-1; DNA: TGCGCCAGCAGACCAGGACTAGCGGGGCCCTACGAGCAGTACTTC; CDR3: CASRPGLAGPYEQYF
size: once; D: -; J: TRBJ1-1; V: TRBV21-1; DNA: TGTGCCAGCAGCAACGGGGCAGGGAAGGCTGAAGCTTTCTTT; CDR3: CASSNGAGKAEAFF
size: -; D: -; J: TRBJ2-1; V: TRBV20-1; DNA: TGCAGTGCTAGAGATCTTAAGGGTAACTCCTACAATGAGCAGTTCTTC; CDR3: CSARDLKGNSYNEQFF
size: -; D: TRBD1; J: TRBJ2-7; V: TRBV4-2; DNA: TGTGCCAGCAGCGAGCAGCCCGGGACAGGGACCTACGAGCAGTACTTC; CDR3: CASSEQPGTGTYEQYF
size: -; D: TRBD1; J: TRBJ1-1; V: TRBV29-1; DNA: TGCAGCTCGGGACAGAGACAAGGCACTGAAGCTTTCTTT; CDR3: CSSGQRQGTEAFF
size: -; D: -; J: TRBJ2-3; V: TRBV7-3; DNA: TGTGCCAGCAGCTCAGGACAGTGGTCAGATACGCAGTATTTT; CDR3: CASSSGQWSDTQYF
size: -; D: -; J: TRBJ2-1; V: TRBV20-1; DNA: TGCAGTGCTGACGGACAAAGGCCGGGGGACAATGAGCAGTTCTTC; CDR3: CSADGQRPGDNEQFF
size: -; D: TRBD2; J: TRBJ2-1; V: TRBV5-1; DNA: TGCGCCAGCAGCTCTGGACTAGCGGGAGTTGGAAACTTCGAGCAGTTCTTC; CDR3: CASSSGLAGVGNFEQFF
size: few; D: -; J: TRBJ2-7; V: TRBV4-2; DNA: TGTGCCAGCAGCCAAGATCCGGGAAGCTCCTACGAGCAGTACTTC; CDR3: CASSQDPGSSYEQYF
size: -; D: -; J: TRBJ1-2; V: TRBV7-9; DNA: TGTGCCGGCAGAGCCCAGAGTTCCGGCTACACCTTC; CDR3: CAGRAQSSGYTF
size: many; D: -; J: TRBJ2-7; V: TRBV29-1; DNA: TGCAGCGTGGAGACAGGCCGGGAGCAGTACTTC; CDR3: CSVETGREQYF
size: few; D: -; J: TRBJ1-6; V: TRBV11-1; DNA: TGTGCCAGCAGCTCTCGGACGGAAATTAATTCACCCCTCCACTTT; CDR3: CASSSRTEINSPLHF
size: -; D: TRBD1; J: TRBJ1-1; V: TRBV10-2; DNA: TGCGCCAGCAGGAGGGGGCCCATGAACACTGAAGCTTTCTTT; CDR3: CASRRGPMNTEAFF
size: -; D: -; J: TRBJ1-2; V: TRBV28; DNA: TGTGCCAGCAGTTTAGAGGTTTGGGGCTACACCTTC; CDR3: CASSLEVWGYTF
size: few; D: -; J: TRBJ2-7; V: TRBV6-5; DNA: TGTGCCAGCAGCGCGACAGTAACCTACGAGCAGTACTTC; CDR3: CASSATVTYEQYF
size: many; D: TRBD2; J: TRBJ2-7; V: TRBV10-3; DNA: TGTGCCATCAGTGAGTCCCTAGCGGGAGGTGGATCTCTCGAGCAGTACTTC; CDR3: CAISESLAGGGSLEQYF
size: -; D: TRBD2; J: TRBJ2-7; V: TRBV28; DNA: TGTGCCAGCAGTTTGGGTCTAGCGGGAGACCTAGACGAGCAGTACTTC; CDR3: CASSLGLAGDLDEQYF
size: -; D: -; J: TRBJ1-1; V: TRBV4-1; DNA: TGCGCCAGCAGCCAAGGAGAAAGGGACACTGAAGCTTTCTTT; CDR3: CASSQGERDTEAFF
size: -; D: -; J: TRBJ2-6; V: TRBV20-1; DNA: TGCAGTGCTAGAGATTCAGGTCCCAAGGGGGCCAACGTCCTGACTTTC; CDR3: CSARDSGPKGANVLTF
size: -; D: TRBD1; J: TRBJ1-5; V: TRBV20-1; DNA: TGCAGTGCTAGAGCCGCTGGACAGGCCGGTGCTGGCCAGCCCCAGCATTTT; CDR3: CSARAAGQAGAGQPQHF
size: many; D: TRBD2; J: TRBJ2-1; V: TRBV7-2; DNA: TGTGCCAGCAGCTTAGCGGCTAGCGGGAGGTTTAGCAATGAGCAGTTCTTC; CDR3: CASSLAASGRFSNEQFF
size: -; D: -; J: TRBJ2-1; V: TRBV12-3/TRBV12-4; DNA: TGTGCCAGCAGGACCGGGACTCAATCCTACAATGAGCAGTTCTTC; CDR3: CASRTGTQSYNEQFF
size: -; D: -; J: TRBJ2-1; V: TRBV11-2; DNA: TGTGCCAGCAGCTCGTCCTCCGGGACCTACAATGAGCAGTTCTTC; CDR3: CASSSSSGTYNEQFF
size: -; D: TRBD2; J: TRBJ2-1; V: TRBV5-1; DNA: TGCGCCAGCAGCTTGAGGCTAGCGGGAGTAACACCCTACAATGAGCAGTTCTTC; CDR3: CASSLRLAGVTPYNEQFF
size: -; D: TRBD1; J: TRBJ2-3; V: TRBV4-1; DNA: TGCGCCATCAGCCGGCGGACAGGGGTTTCAGATACGCAGTATTTT; CDR3: CAISRRTGVSDTQYF
size: -; D: TRBD1; J: TRBJ1-1; V: TRBV20-1; DNA: TGCAGTGCTAGGGCGGACAGGGGGCTTGGCGACACTGAAGCTTTCTTT; CDR3: CSARADRGLGDTEAFF
size: -; D: TRBD1; J: TRBJ2-7; V: TRBV5-1; DNA: TGCGCCAGCAGCTCATCCCTCGACAGGGAGAGTCCCCGCTACGAGCAGTACTTC; CDR3: CASSSSLDRESPRYEQYF
size: -; D: -; J: TRBJ1-5; V: TRBV4-1; DNA: TGCGCCAGCAGCCAAGGGGCTAAAGGAGGGGGGAGCAATCAGCCCCAGCATTTT; CDR3: CASSQGAKGGGSNQPQHF